The 22 T cell receptor beta chains listed next were all sequenced from one sample in a study of read filtering for tumor transcriptome and immune sequencing. The library was built from around 400 ng RNA with molecular barcoded adaptors for alpha/delta and beta/gamma chains. TCRdb re-analysed the reads in MiXCR, keeping a single row per CDR3 protein. The repertoire holds about 130,000 distinct CDR3 sequences, with 10% to 15% as singletons. Sequenced material: a population of CD138-negative cells sorted from bone marrow. These receptors were collected from a donor older than 35 with multiple myeloma.

As concerns this clonotype: Being one base from a much bigger clone, this may be a read error. The V and J genes are TRBV28 and TRBJ1-5; D is undetermined. V lost 8 bases, J lost 9 bases, and 14 bases lay in between. Per germline, CDR1 MDHEN and CDR2 SYDVKM. The CDR3 has 12 amino acids. The CDR3 coding sequence is TGTGCCAGCTGTAGGTCGGTAGGGCCCCAGCATTTT. It codes for CASCRSVGPQHF.

Regarding this clonotype: Possible read error: a much larger clone is one base away. The rearrangement joins TRBV20-1 to TRBJ1-1; 7 nucleotides agree with TRBD1. Germline-derived CDR1 and CDR2 are DFQATT and SNEGSKA (reference sequence). The CDR3 runs 13 residues. The CDR3 here is CSASPGQNTEASF. CDR3 bases: TGCAGTGCTAGTCCGGGACAGAACACTGAAGCTTCCTTT.

A remark on this clonotype: A clone one base away is much larger, so this may be a read error. The rearrangement links TRBV20-1 to TRBJ2-5; no clear D. V was pared by 4 bases and J by 2 bases, with 8 bases between. This CDR3 comprises 12 residues. Germline V CDR1 and CDR2: DFQATT, SNEGSKA (reference sequence). DNA for the CDR3: TGCAGTGCTAAAGGGTCTCAAGAGACCCAGTACTTC. It translates to CSAKGSQETQYF.

This clonotype was counted many times. The chain carries TRBV29-1 and TRBJ2-7; TRBD1 matches 11 bases. The trim removed 7 bases at V and 4 bases at J, leaving 3 bases unmatched. The CDR3 consists of 12 residues. CDR1 is SQVTM, CDR2 ANQGSEA, per germline. The CDR3 DNA sequence: TGCAGCGGGGGACAGGGGGTGTACGAGCAGTACTTC. Translating gives CSGGQGVYEQYF.

The rearrangement joins TRBV29-1 to TRBJ2-3, with 14 bases that match TRBD2. The germline CDR1 and CDR2 sequences are SQVTM and ANQGSEA. The CDR3 has 18 residues. J lost 3 bases, V lost 0 bases, and 8 bases had no gene match. The CDR3 coding sequence is TGCAGCGTTGAAGAGTTCACCGGGACTAGCGGGAGTACAGATACGCAGTATTTT. Translation gives CSVEEFTGTSGSTDTQYF.

There are many counts of this clonotype. V usage is TRBV7-6 and J usage is TRBJ2-7; 7 bases line up with TRBD2. Germline CDR1 SGHVS, CDR2 FNYEAQ. This CDR3 has 16 amino acids. Germline trimming cut 0 bases from V and 6 bases from J; bases unmatched to any gene: 11. CDR3 in amino acids: CASSLASEAGRSEQYF. The DNA of the CDR3 is TGTGCCAGCAGCTTAGCGTCGGAAGCGGGGCGAAGCGAGCAGTACTTC.

This clonotype was observed at least ten times. The chain recombines TRBV19 with TRBJ1-4; D is undetermined. The length of the CDR3 is 13 residues. Germline V gene sequence: CDR1 LNHDA, CDR2 SQIVND (reference sequence). V was shortened by 5 bases and J by 0 bases, with 4 bases between the two germline ends. The CDR3 DNA reads as TGTGCCAGTAGTTTATCAACTAATGAAAAACTGTTTTTT. It encodes CASSLSTNEKLFF.

This clonotype showed up many times. The rearrangement links TRBV28 to TRBJ2-1; 12 bases fit TRBD1. This CDR3 region has 15 residues. The germline V gene has CDR1 MDHEN and CDR2 SYDVKM. V shed 7 bases, J shed 7 bases, and the junction held 8 bases outside the gene matches. In DNA, the CDR3 is TGTGCCAGCACCCCCGGGACAGGGGGCCGGAATGAGCAGTTCTTC. Protein product: CASTPGTGGRNEQFF.

This clonotype was seen at least ten times. J is TRBJ2-2 and V is TRBV7-2; 8 bases line up with TRBD2. CDR3 length equals 17 residues. CDR1 and CDR2 from the germline V gene are SGHTA and FQGNSA. After removal of 1 base from V and 1 base from J, the junction contained 5 bases not matched to a gene. CDR3 region: CASSLVMTSVNTGELFF. CDR3 nucleotide sequence: TGTGCCAGCAGCTTAGTTATGACTAGCGTGAACACCGGGGAGCTGTTTTTT.

The chain uses TRBV2 and TRBJ2-7; TRBD1 is a possible D gene (6 bases). Trimming left V 6 bases short and J 5 bases short, with 14 bases between. The germline V gene encodes CDR1 SNHLY and CDR2 FYNNEI. The CDR3 runs 13 residues. The CDR3 nucleotides are TGTGCCAGCAGCTCACAGGGTGTCGACGAGCAGTACTTC. It specifies CASSSQGVDEQYF. Looking up the rest from reference TRBV2 and TRBJ2-7 gives the full variable domain: EPEVTQTPSHQVTQMGQEVILRCVPISNHLYFYWYRQILGQKVEFLVSFYNNEISEKSEIFDDQFSVERPDGSNFTLKIRSTKLEDSAMYFCASSSQGVDEQYFGPGTRLTVT.

This clonotype was recorded at least ten times. This chain connects TRBV7-2 to TRBJ1-1; D perhaps matches TRBD1 (5 bases). The V gene's germline CDR1 is SGHTA and CDR2 FQGNSA. The CDR3 covers 15 residues. The V end lost 0 bases, the J end lost 0 bases, and 8 bases lay between the germline ends. The CDR3 loop reads CASSLAQGMNTEAFF. The CDR3 nucleotides read TGTGCCAGCAGCTTAGCGCAGGGTATGAACACTGAAGCTTTCTTT.

This clonotype was seen repeatedly, ten times or more. The chain is built from TRBV28 and TRBJ1-4, with D uncertain. The CDR3 is made up of 15 amino acids. The germline V gene encodes CDR1 MDHEN and CDR2 SYDVKM. The germline V and J ends were trimmed by 4 bases and 8 bases, with 17 bases remaining between them. CDR3: CASSSPSGGQEKLFF. The CDR3 bases are TGTGCCAGCAGTTCTCCCTCCGGCGGTCAAGAAAAACTGTTTTTT.

A note on this clonotype: This CDR3 fails to terminate in the conserved phenylalanine or tryptophan, so it likely reflects a read error. No DNA is shown, since the ends of the CDR3 on it are uncertain; the CDR3 is the one TCRdb lists. The chain recombines TRBV11-1 with TRBJ2-1; the table's D call of TRBD1 was not tested on the DNA. Both ends counted, the CDR3 spans 16 residues. The germline V gene encodes CDR1 SGHAT and CDR2 FQDESV (reference sequence). CDR3 sequence: CASSLGGDREWNEQLI.

As to this clonotype: A clone one base away is much larger, so this may be a read error. The chain carries TRBV12-3 or TRBV12-4 and TRBJ2-3, with 8 nucleotides matching TRBD2. CDR3 size: 15 residues. CDR3: CAGSLSGGTADTQYF. CDR3 DNA sequence: TGTGCCGGCAGTTTATCGGGGGGGACCGCAGATACGCAGTATTTT.

This clonotype was detected only a few times. The J gene is TRBJ2-7, the V gene TRBV6-1; TRBD1 agrees at 7 bases. Looked up from germline, CDR1 is MNHNS and CDR2 is SASEGT. CDR3 length equals 16 residues. Trimming at V came to 2 bases and at J to 2 bases, leaving 9 bases not matched to a gene. CDR3 region: CASSEYPDRFTYEQYF. CDR3 in DNA: TGTGCCAGCAGTGAATACCCGGACAGGTTTACCTACGAGCAGTACTTC.

This clonotype has a count of ten or more. V is TRBV2 and J is TRBJ2-3, with 9 bases fitting TRBD2. This CDR3 has 15 amino acids. The germline gives CDR1 SNHLY, CDR2 FYNNEI. The trim removed 6 bases at V and 5 bases at J, leaving 9 bases unmatched. The CDR3 sequence: CASRAARGGEDTQYF. In nucleotides, the CDR3 is TGTGCCAGCAGGGCCGCGCGGGGGGGCGAAGATACGCAGTATTTT.

Ten or more counts support this clonotype. The V and J genes are TRBV29-1 and TRBJ1-5; 8 bases agree with TRBD1. From germline, CDR1 is SQVTM and CDR2 ANQGSEA. V shed 5 bases, J shed 9 bases, and the junction held 6 bases outside the gene matches. The CDR3 extends over 12 amino acids. CDR3 DNA: TGCAGCGTTCCATCAGGGGGCCTGCCCCAGCATTTT. It codes for CSVPSGGLPQHF.

This clonotype was picked up many times. This chain joins TRBV20-1 and TRBJ2-5; D is uncertain. Germline loops: CDR1 DFQATT, CDR2 SNEGSKA (reference sequence). This CDR3 is 13 amino acids long. The V end was cut by 6 bases, the J end by 5 bases, with 16 bases between. This CDR3 reads CSAQRPAWETQYF. The CDR3, as DNA: TGCAGTGCCCAGAGGCCAGCATGGGAGACCCAGTACTTC.

The chain couples TRBV20-1 to TRBJ2-7, with unresolved D. The CDR3 runs to 12 residues. V dropped 3 bases and J dropped 0 bases, with 6 bases sitting between them. Germline V gene sequence: CDR1 DFQATT, CDR2 SNEGSKA (reference sequence). CDR3 nucleotides: TGCAGTGCTAGTCTGAGCTCCTACGAGCAGTACTTC. As protein: CSASLSSYEQYF.

The chain uses TRBV5-6 and TRBJ2-1; tentatively, D is TRBD1 (6 bases). Germline V gene data show CDR1 as SGHDT and CDR2 as YYEEEE. Between the trimmed V and J ends, which lost 5 bases and 6 bases, there was a span of 21 bases. The CDR3 length is 16 residues. The CDR3 DNA sequence: TGTGCCAGCAGAGACGACCCTGGACAGCCGTTCAATGAGCAGTTCTTC. Its protein product is CASRDDPGQPFNEQFF.

This clonotype was counted ten times or more. CDR3 sequence (DNA): TGTGCCAGTAGTAATAACAGGGTAAACATTCAGTACTTC. Residues: CASSNNRVNIQYF. The V and J genes are TRBV19 and TRBJ2-4; tentative D call: TRBD1 (6 bases). Per the germline V gene, CDR1 is LNHDA and CDR2 is SQIVND (reference sequence). V was clipped by 4 bases and J by 6 bases, with 10 bases between them. The CDR3 length is 13 residues.

This clonotype was detected ten times or more. At one boundary the junction diverges from the germline segment, which might be a read error. The chain is built from TRBV27 and TRBJ2-5; D is uncertain. This CDR3 is built from 12 residues. Germline V gives CDR1 MNHEY, CDR2 SMNVEV (reference sequence). The CDR3 bases are TGCGCCAGCAGCCCCAACCAAGAGACCCAGTACTTC. Amino acid sequence: CASSPNQETQYF.